Below, 21 T cell receptor beta chains from the same sample are listed, as sequenced in a study of graft-versus-host responses after intestinal transplantation. Profiled with immunoSEQ multiplex PCR; TCRdb holds only in-frame clones, not every one. The table has about 47,000 clones, 95% seen once. These TCRs are of unknown antigen specificity. Sequencing was performed on unstimulated CD8+ T cells sorted from spleen or lymph node cells, taken before transplant. These receptor sequences come from a human donor who was the organ donor for an intestinal transplant.

The rearrangement uses TRBV11-2 and TRBJ2-1; D remains ambiguous. The V end lost 0 bases, the J end lost 5 bases, and 8 bases lay between the germline ends. This CDR3 comprises 14 residues. The germline V gene encodes CDR1 SGHAT and CDR2 FQNNGV. The CDR3 region has the DNA TGTGCCAGCAGCTTAGATCTCGGAAACAATGAGCAGTTCTTC. It specifies CASSLDLGNNEQFF. Full variable domain (missing parts from reference TRBV11-2 and TRBJ2-1): EAGVAQSPRYKIIEKRQSVAFWCNPISGHATLYWYQQILGQGPKLLIQFQNNGVVDDSQLPKDRFSAERLKGVDSTLKIQPAKLEDSAVYLCASSLDLGNNEQFFGPGTRLTVL.

The V gene is TRBV2, the J gene TRBJ1-5; possible D gene TRBD1, 5 bases. The CDR3 totals 17 residues. Germline V gene lookup returns CDR1 SNHLY and CDR2 FYNNEI. The ends were cut back, 8 bases at V and 0 bases at J, with 20 bases in the middle. CDR3 sequence (DNA): TGTGCCAGCCGACTCCTTGGGGGGGAGTCTAGCAATCAGCCCCAGCATTTT. Protein sequence: CASRLLGGESSNQPQHF.

The chain combines TRBV27 with TRBJ2-7; possibly TRBD1 or TRBD2 for D (7 bases each). Germline V gene sequence: CDR1 MNHEY, CDR2 SMNVEV (reference sequence). With 3 bases removed from V and 4 bases from J, the gap between germline ends came to 22 bases. The CDR3 spans 17 residues. Here the CDR3 reads CASSFRGQEEGGYEQYF. The CDR3 DNA reads as TGTGCCAGCAGTTTTAGAGGACAGGAGGAGGGAGGGTACGAGCAGTACTTC.

This rearrangement joins TRBV7-9 to TRBJ1-5; D might be TRBD1 (5 bases). Germline V lookup: CDR1 SEHNR, CDR2 FQNEAQ (reference sequence). The CDR3 contains 14 residues. Trimming shortened V by 4 bases and J by 0 bases, and 7 bases separated the two germline ends. The CDR3 DNA reads as TGTGCCAGCAGCTCGGGGGTTAGCAATCAGCCCCAGCATTTT. Translating it yields CASSSGVSNQPQHF.

The chain is built from TRBV30 and TRBJ1-6; D unresolved. The germline V gene has CDR1 GTSNPN and CDR2 SVGIG (reference sequence). This CDR3 contains 13 residues. The V and J ends lost 1 base and 7 bases respectively, with 8 bases between them. Here the CDR3 reads CAWSAQQNSPLHF. Here the CDR3 DNA reads TGTGCCTGGAGTGCACAGCAAAATTCACCCCTCCACTTT.

The CDR3 loop reads CASSVVPTGNSPLHF. The CDR3 nucleotides are TGTGCCAGCAGCGTAGTTCCGACAGGGAATTCACCCCTCCACTTT. V and J are TRBV9 and TRBJ1-6; 7 bases match TRBD1. V shed 0 bases and J 7 bases; nucleotides not matched to a gene: 4. CDR1 SGDLS and CDR2 YYNGEE come from the germline V gene. This CDR3 has 15 residues.

The genes are TRBV19 and TRBJ1-1; 8 positions agree with TRBD1. Germline trimming cut 6 bases from V and 1 base from J; bases unmatched to any gene: 7. The CDR3 runs 15 residues. Germline loops: CDR1 LNHDA, CDR2 SQIVND (reference sequence). CDR3 sequence (DNA): TGTGCCAGTAGGTTGGGAACAGGGGGGAACACTGAAGCTTTCTTT. It is translated as CASRLGTGGNTEAFF.

The count of this clone is one. The gene calls are TRBV27 and TRBJ1-5; 7 nucleotides line up with TRBD1. The J segment lost 5 bases and the V segment lost 2 bases, leaving 6 bases of the junction unmatched. The CDR3 covers 15 residues. The germline CDR1 and CDR2 sequences are MNHEY and SMNVEV (reference sequence). CDR3 nucleotides: TGTGCCAGCAGTTTAGTAGGGGGCCCCGATCAGCCCCAGCATTTT. It specifies CASSLVGGPDQPQHF.

The chain recombines TRBV7-2 with TRBJ2-7; no clear D. V dropped 2 bases and J dropped 2 bases, with 7 bases sitting between them. The CDR3 loop spans 13 amino acids. In germline, CDR1 is SGHTA, CDR2 FQGNSA. The CDR3 DNA sequence: TGTGCCAGCAGCTTAAAGTCGGCCTACGAGCAGTACTTC. The encoded protein is CASSLKSAYEQYF.

The chain is built from TRBV27 and TRBJ2-5; weak D call: TRBD2 (5 bases). V was shortened by 5 bases and J by 9 bases, with 25 bases between the two germline ends. Germline CDR1 MNHEY, CDR2 SMNVEV (reference sequence). This CDR3 spans 16 amino acids. CDR3 sequence reads: CASSLEPTSPKEAQYF. The CDR3 nucleotides are TGTGCCAGCAGTCTCGAACCGACATCCCCCAAGGAGGCCCAGTACTTC.

The chain joins TRBV28 to TRBJ2-3; D may be TRBD2 (6 bases). The CDR3 is made up of 15 amino acids. CDR1 is MDHEN and CDR2 is SYDVKM in the germline V gene. Trimming removed 6 bases from V and 0 bases from J, with 13 bases in between. The CDR3 protein is CASSFSGFSTDTQYF. The CDR3 coding sequence is TGTGCCAGCAGCTTTAGCGGATTTAGCACAGATACGCAGTATTTT. Supplemented by reference TRBV28 and TRBJ2-3, the full variable domain reads DVKVTQSSRYLVKRTGEKVFLECVQDMDHENMFWYRQDPGLGLRLIYFSYDVKMKEKGDIPEGYSVSREKKERFSLILESASTNQTSMYLCASSFSGFSTDTQYFGPGTRLTVL.

This clone was found once. The V gene is TRBV6-6, the J gene TRBJ1-2, with 8 bases matching TRBD1. V lost 4 bases and J lost 3; bases outside the gene matches: 4. The CDR3 is made up of 14 amino acids. The germline V gene encodes CDR1 MNHNY and CDR2 SVGAGI (reference sequence). The CDR3 DNA follows: TGTGCCAGCAGTTCGGACAGGGCGGACTATGGCTACACCTTC. It specifies CASSSDRADYGYTF.

The rearrangement links TRBV28 to TRBJ1-4; perhaps TRBD1 as D (6 bases). The CDR3 has 16 residues. With 5 bases removed from V and 2 bases from J, the gap between germline ends came to 15 bases. The germline gives CDR1 MDHEN, CDR2 SYDVKM. Written as DNA, the CDR3 is TGTGCCAGCAGTCTGAGGGGGGAAGCGACTAATGAAAAACTGTTTTTT. Protein sequence: CASSLRGEATNEKLFF.

The rearrangement uses TRBV6-4 and TRBJ2-1; D is undetermined. Trimming stripped 3 bases from V and 8 bases from J, with 17 bases between. Germline CDR1 MRHNA, CDR2 SNTAGT. The CDR3 totals 15 residues. DNA of the CDR3: TGTGCCAGCAGTGAGTATAATAGAGTTGTCGATGAGCAGTTCTTC. Its protein is CASSEYNRVVDEQFF.

This clone was counted once. The CDR3 nucleotides read TGCAGTGCTAGATACAGTGGCTACACCTTC. It yields the protein CSARYSGYTF. This sequence joins TRBV20-1 and TRBJ1-2, with D hard to call. The CDR3 is 10 amino acids. Trimming took off 2 bases at V and 7 bases at J, with 5 bases between the two ends. The germline gives CDR1 DFQATT, CDR2 SNEGSKA (reference sequence).

The chain employs TRBV27 and TRBJ1-6; D not certain. V lost 0 bases and J 6 bases, leaving 3 bases between the germline ends. This CDR3 region has 13 residues. Germline V gene data show CDR1 as MNHEY and CDR2 as SMNVEV (reference sequence). Here the CDR3 reads CASSLSGNSPLHF. The CDR3 DNA follows: TGTGCCAGCAGTTTATCTGGTAATTCACCCCTCCACTTT.

The chain employs TRBV6-5 and TRBJ2-1; a possible D gene is TRBD1 (5 bases). Deletions cut 9 bases from V and 0 bases from J, with 12 bases between. The germline gives CDR1 MNHEY, CDR2 SVGAGI. This CDR3 is 14 amino acids long. The CDR3 bases are TGTGCCAGTAAACAGGTTAGCTCCTACAATGAGCAGTTCTTC. Protein sequence: CASKQVSSYNEQFF.

This clone showed up just once. V and J are TRBV10-3 and TRBJ1-2, with D perhaps matching TRBD1 (6 bases). V lost 2 bases, J lost 0 bases, and 7 bases lay in between. CDR1 ENHRY and CDR2 SYGVKD come from the germline V gene. This CDR3 contains 14 residues. CDR3 nucleotide sequence: TGTGCCATCAGTGAGGGGACAACTAACTATGGCTACACCTTC. Encoded protein: CAISEGTTNYGYTF.

The J gene is TRBJ2-7, the V gene TRBV28, with TRBD1 matching over 7 bases. This CDR3 comprises 13 residues. J was trimmed by 0 bases and V by 4 bases; bases with no gene match: 0. CDR1 is MDHEN, CDR2 SYDVKM, per germline. The CDR3 here is CASSYRGSYEQYF. As DNA, the CDR3 is TGTGCCAGCAGTTACAGGGGCTCCTACGAGCAGTACTTC.

This chain uses TRBV4-2 with TRBJ2-3, with TRBD1 matching over 7 bases. Germline values: CDR1 LGHNA, CDR2 YNFKEQ. This CDR3 has 13 residues. J gave up 2 bases and V 7 bases, and 3 bases lay outside the gene matches. CDR3 in amino acids: CASTGGNTDTQYF. The CDR3 DNA sequence: TGTGCCAGCACAGGGGGAAACACAGATACGCAGTATTTT.

This clone was counted a single time. J is TRBJ2-3 and V is TRBV5-4; no clear D. Germline CDR1 is SGHNT and CDR2 is YYREEE (reference sequence). The CDR3 extends over 16 amino acids. V was trimmed by 4 bases and J by 1 base, leaving 16 bases between them. The DNA of the CDR3 is TGTGCCAGCAGCCCAGGATGGGTCGGAGGCACAGATACGCAGTATTTT. It translates to CASSPGWVGGTDTQYF.